The 26 T cell receptor beta chains given below trace back to one sample, sequenced in a study of shared clonotypes between healthy human individuals. Sequencing used immunoSEQ multiplex PCR; TCRdb keeps in-frame clones, though not all of them. Of around 1.6 million clones detected, about 98% appear once; the ten largest clones hold about 0.45%. Source material: naive CD4+ T cells sorted from blood. Subset defined: CD45RA+ positively selected. The receptors originated from a man younger than 45 in good health.

The J gene is TRBJ1-2, the V gene TRBV11-2; 9 nucleotides match TRBD1. The germline V gene encodes CDR1 SGHAT and CDR2 FQNNGV. Trimming at V came to 1 base and at J to 2 bases, leaving 5 bases not matched to a gene. There are 16 residues in the CDR3. Here the CDR3 DNA reads TGTGCCAGCAGCTTAGGAGGGACAGGGATCAACTATGGCTACACCTTC. It encodes CASSLGGTGINYGYTF. The variable domain in full, completed from reference TRBV11-2 and TRBJ1-2, reads EAGVAQSPRYKIIEKRQSVAFWCNPISGHATLYWYQQILGQGPKLLIQFQNNGVVDDSQLPKDRFSAERLKGVDSTLKIQPAKLEDSAVYLCASSLGGTGINYGYTFGSGTRLTVV.

Remarks on this clone: Other nucleotide sequences in the sample specify the same CDR3. The rearrangement joins TRBV28 to TRBJ2-5; D not certain. Germline V gene lookup returns CDR1 MDHEN and CDR2 SYDVKM. The CDR3 is 13 residues long. V shed 2 bases and J shed 2 bases, with 6 bases lying between them. CDR3 sequence: CASSLRLQETQYF. The CDR3 DNA is TGTGCCAGCAGTTTACGCCTTCAAGAGACCCAGTACTTC.

The chain carries TRBV18 and TRBJ2-5; perhaps TRBD1 as D (5 bases). The germline V and J ends were trimmed by 2 bases and 1 base, with 11 bases remaining between them. The length of the CDR3 is 15 residues. The germline V gene has CDR1 KGHSH and CDR2 LQKENI. CDR3 sequence (DNA): TGTGCCAGCTCACCAACCATGACAGTCCAAGAGACCCAGTACTTC. Protein product: CASSPTMTVQETQYF.

Note on this clone: Other DNA sequences in this specimen translate into the identical CDR3. The V call is TRBV5-4, the J call TRBJ2-1, with 14 bases that match TRBD2. This CDR3 comprises 16 residues. The germline CDR1 and CDR2 sequences are SGHNT and YYREEE (reference sequence). Trimming took 3 bases from V and 6 from J; bases not matched to a gene: 5. Here the CDR3 reads CASSSGLAGVSNEQFF. The CDR3 DNA is TGTGCCAGCAGCTCGGGACTAGCGGGAGTGAGCAATGAGCAGTTCTTC. Variable domain in full (rest from reference TRBV5-4 and TRBJ2-1): ETGVTQSPTHLIKTRGQQVTLRCSSQSGHNTVSWYQQALGQGPQFIFQYYREEENGRGNFPPRFSGLQFPNYSSELNVNALELDDSALYLCASSSGLAGVSNEQFFGPGTRLTVL.

This rearrangement joins TRBV7-2 to TRBJ1-1; a possible D gene is TRBD1 (6 bases). CDR3 length: 15 amino acids. V was shortened by 5 bases and J by 0 bases, with 13 bases between the two germline ends. Looked up from germline, CDR1 is SGHTA and CDR2 is FQGNSA. CDR3 sequence: CASSGGAGMNTEAFF. CDR3 sequence (DNA): TGTGCCAGCAGCGGGGGCGCGGGGATGAACACTGAAGCTTTCTTT.

The rearrangement uses TRBV28 and TRBJ2-1; 8 nucleotides align to TRBD2. Germline CDR1 and CDR2: MDHEN and SYDVKM. This CDR3 has 16 residues. The V segment lost 6 bases and the J segment 3 bases; nucleotides outside the gene matches: 10. CDR3 sequence (DNA): TGTGCCAGCAGCCCAGGGACGGGACTAGGCTACAATGAGCAGTTCTTC. This codes for CASSPGTGLGYNEQFF.

The V gene is TRBV18, the J gene TRBJ1-2; 7 bases agree with TRBD1. The CDR3 covers 13 residues. Germline assignment: CDR1 KGHSH and CDR2 LQKENI. V lost 0 bases, J lost 6 bases, and 1 base stayed unmatched. CDR3 nucleotides: TGTGCCAGCTCACCACCAGGGGGCCATGGCTACACCTTC. This translates into CASSPPGGHGYTF. The full variable domain, rest sourced from reference TRBV18 and TRBJ1-2, is NAGVMQNPRHLVRRRGQEARLRCSPMKGHSHVYWYRQLPEEGLKFMVYLQKENIIDESGMPKERFSAEFPKEGPSILRIQQVVRGDSAAYFCASSPPGGHGYTFGSGTRLTVV.

The chain employs TRBV5-6 and TRBJ2-5, with 14 bases matching TRBD2. The CDR3 contains 17 residues. CDR1 is SGHDT and CDR2 is YYEEEE in the germline V gene. The ends lost 4 bases at V and 2 bases at J; junction bases unmatched: 7. The CDR3 region has the DNA TGTGCCAGCAGCCTCTGGACTAGCGGGAGGACTCAAGAGACCCAGTACTTC. It specifies CASSLWTSGRTQETQYF. Combining the CDR3 with reference TRBV5-6 and TRBJ2-5 gives the whole variable domain DAGVTQSPTHLIKTRGQQVTLRCSPKSGHDTVSWYQQALGQGPQFIFQYYEEEERQRGNFPDRFSGHQFPNYSSELNVNALLLGDSALYLCASSLWTSGRTQETQYFGPGTRLLVL.

The chain combines TRBV5-1 with TRBJ2-1, with 14 positions matching TRBD2. The CDR3 spans 22 residues. The junction had 20 bases not matched to a gene; V was cut back by 4 bases and J by 2 bases. Per germline, CDR1 SGHRS and CDR2 YFSETQ. In DNA form, the CDR3 reads TGCGCCAGCAGCCCAAAGAAGGGTATAGGACTAGCGGGAGGTCTAGCCTACAATGAGCAGTTCTTC. As protein: CASSPKKGIGLAGGLAYNEQFF.

Notes on this clone: At one of its ends the junction is not consistent with the germline gene, which may arise from a read error. V is TRBV2 and J is TRBJ1-4; D remains unclear. In germline, CDR1 is SNHLY, CDR2 FYNNEI. The CDR3 is 14 amino acids. CDR3 amino acids: CASREGSTNEKLFF. The CDR3 DNA reads TGTGCCAGCAGAGAAGGCTCAACTAATGAAAAACTGTTTTTT.

This chain connects TRBV7-9 to TRBJ2-3; 8 bases map to TRBD1. CDR3 length: 16 amino acids. Germline CDR1 is SEHNR and CDR2 is FQNEAQ (reference sequence). V shed 1 base, J shed 4 bases, and the junction held 7 bases outside the gene matches. In DNA form, the CDR3 reads TGTGCCAGCAGCTTAGGAAGGACAGGGATCGCAGATACGCAGTATTTT. It is translated as CASSLGRTGIADTQYF.

The chain combines TRBV18 with TRBJ1-4; a weak D match, TRBD1 (5 bases). CDR1 is KGHSH and CDR2 is LQKENI in the germline V gene. Trimming stripped 3 bases from V and 6 bases from J, with 14 bases between. The CDR3 is 15 amino acids. The CDR3 protein is CASSPSRDEYEKLFF. The CDR3 DNA reads as TGTGCCAGCTCACCGAGTCGGGACGAGTATGAAAAACTGTTTTTT.

This chain links TRBV15 with TRBJ2-1; 13 bases line up with TRBD2. CDR3 length: 18 residues. The germline V gene encodes CDR1 LNHNV and CDR2 YYDKDF (reference sequence). V lost 4 bases, J lost 2 bases, and 8 bases stayed unmatched. The CDR3 DNA follows: TGTGCCACCAGCACCCGTAGGACTAGCGGGAGCACCTACAATGAGCAGTTCTTC. Its protein is CATSTRRTSGSTYNEQFF.

V and J are TRBV5-5 and TRBJ2-5; 9 nucleotides align to TRBD2. Germline-derived CDR1 and CDR2 are SGHKS and YYEKEE (reference sequence). There are 16 residues in the CDR3. V was clipped by 0 bases and J by 2 bases; unmatched bases: 5. The CDR3 nucleotides read TGTGCCAGCAGCTTGGCGGGACTAGCTCGTCAAGAGACCCAGTACTTC. It translates to CASSLAGLARQETQYF.

On this clone itself: This same CDR3 is encoded by further DNA sequences in the sample. V gene TRBV28 combines with J gene TRBJ1-5; no firm D call. The length of the CDR3 is 12 residues. The ends were cut back, 5 bases at V and 3 bases at J, with 5 bases in the middle. The germline CDR1 and CDR2 sequences are MDHEN and SYDVKM. The DNA of the CDR3 is TGTGCCAGCAGTCTTGTCAATCAGCCCCAGCATTTT. It translates to CASSLVNQPQHF.

This chain connects TRBV2 to TRBJ2-7; the D is unclear. V was pared by 8 bases and J by 7 bases, with 12 bases between. The CDR3 has 11 residues. The germline V gene has CDR1 SNHLY and CDR2 FYNNEI. In nucleotides, the CDR3 is TGTGCCAGCCAAGAGGCCGGGGAGCAGTACTTC. Amino acids: CASQEAGEQYF.

The gene calls are TRBV5-4 and TRBJ2-1; 12 bases line up with TRBD2. Germline CDR1 and CDR2: SGHNT and YYREEE (reference sequence). V shed 4 bases and J 3 bases; nucleotides not matched to a gene: 5. This CDR3 has 16 residues. The CDR3 coding sequence is TGTGCCAGCAGCCGAGTACTAGCGGGGGGCTACAATGAGCAGTTCTTC. Translating gives CASSRVLAGGYNEQFF.

A single count supports this clone. This chain links TRBV6-5 with TRBJ2-3, with D maybe TRBD2 (5 bases). This CDR3 has 15 residues. The V end was cut by 6 bases, the J end by 0 bases, with 13 bases between. CDR1 is MNHEY and CDR2 is SVGAGI in the germline V gene. The CDR3 DNA follows: TGTGCCAGCAGAAGGACTCTGTCTAGCACAGATACGCAGTATTTT. Protein: CASRRTLSSTDTQYF.

This chain connects TRBV5-1 to TRBJ2-1; D is uncertain. Germline loops: CDR1 SGHRS, CDR2 YFSETQ. The CDR3 has 16 residues. Trimming stripped 1 base from V and 0 bases from J, with 11 bases between. Here the CDR3 reads CASSLWSRSSYNEQFF. CDR3 coding DNA: TGCGCCAGCAGCTTGTGGTCTCGAAGCTCCTACAATGAGCAGTTCTTC.

V gene TRBV4-3 combines with J gene TRBJ2-7, with D uncertain. V dropped 0 bases and J dropped 2 bases, with 8 bases sitting between them. Germline CDR1 reads LGHNA; CDR2 reads YSLEER. CDR3 length: 14 residues. The DNA of the CDR3 is TGCGCCAGCAGCCAAGATTTAGTAACCTACGAGCAGTACTTC. The encoded protein is CASSQDLVTYEQYF.

A note on this clone: This CDR3 is also generated by other DNA sequences in the sample. The gene calls are TRBV9 and TRBJ1-1; D may be TRBD1 (5 bases). The germline V gene has CDR1 SGDLS and CDR2 YYNGEE. This CDR3 is 14 amino acids long. V dropped 0 bases and J dropped 5 bases, with 11 bases sitting between them. CDR3 region: CASSVGGGGTEAFF. CDR3 DNA: TGTGCCAGCAGCGTAGGTGGGGGTGGAACTGAAGCTTTCTTT.

This chain connects TRBV6-1 to TRBJ1-5; perhaps TRBD1 as D (5 bases). The CDR3 runs to 14 residues. CDR1 is MNHNS, CDR2 SASEGT, per germline. The germline V and J ends were trimmed by 3 bases and 6 bases, with 12 bases remaining between them. The CDR3 spells CASSDRDRGQPQHF. CDR3 DNA sequence: TGTGCCAGCAGTGACAGGGATCGCGGTCAGCCCCAGCATTTT.

CDR3 in DNA: TGTGCCAGCAGTGGGGGGACAGTCAATCAGCCCCAGCATTTT. Translating it yields CASSGGTVNQPQHF. The chain carries TRBV2 and TRBJ1-5, with TRBD1 identical over 7 bases. The CDR3 is 14 residues long. Germline values: CDR1 SNHLY, CDR2 FYNNEI. Germline trimming cut 4 bases from V and 3 bases from J; bases unmatched to any gene: 3.

Regarding this clone: The sample carries other DNA sequences with the same CDR3. The chain employs TRBV5-1 and TRBJ1-5; D gene unclear. CDR1 is SGHRS and CDR2 is YFSETQ in the germline V gene. The CDR3 extends over 12 amino acids. Trimming stripped 0 bases from V and 7 bases from J, with 5 bases between. CDR3 sequence: CASSLAGQPQHF. The DNA of the CDR3 is TGCGCCAGCAGCTTGGCCGGGCAGCCCCAGCATTTT.

This clone has more than one count but fewer than ten. The J gene is TRBJ2-1, the V gene TRBV5-4; D is undetermined. CDR3 length equals 13 residues. The germline V and J ends were trimmed by 5 bases and 10 bases, with 16 bases remaining between them. Germline assignment: CDR1 SGHNT and CDR2 YYREEE (reference sequence). In DNA form, the CDR3 reads TGTGCCAGCAGGCCGCGTTCCTCAGCGGAGCAGTTCTTC. Translated, it gives CASRPRSSAEQFF. The full variable domain, rest sourced from reference TRBV5-4 and TRBJ2-1, is ETGVTQSPTHLIKTRGQQVTLRCSSQSGHNTVSWYQQALGQGPQFIFQYYREEENGRGNFPPRFSGLQFPNYSSELNVNALELDDSALYLCASRPRSSAEQFFGPGTRLTVL.

The rearrangement joins TRBV2 to TRBJ2-5; the D gene is possibly TRBD2 (6 bases). Germline lookup yields CDR1 SNHLY and CDR2 FYNNEI. The CDR3 is made up of 15 amino acids. Trimming shortened V by 7 bases and J by 1 base, and 16 bases separated the two germline ends. CDR3 amino acids: CASTKLVGGQETQYF. The CDR3 DNA follows: TGTGCCAGCACCAAGTTAGTGGGAGGCCAAGAGACCCAGTACTTC.